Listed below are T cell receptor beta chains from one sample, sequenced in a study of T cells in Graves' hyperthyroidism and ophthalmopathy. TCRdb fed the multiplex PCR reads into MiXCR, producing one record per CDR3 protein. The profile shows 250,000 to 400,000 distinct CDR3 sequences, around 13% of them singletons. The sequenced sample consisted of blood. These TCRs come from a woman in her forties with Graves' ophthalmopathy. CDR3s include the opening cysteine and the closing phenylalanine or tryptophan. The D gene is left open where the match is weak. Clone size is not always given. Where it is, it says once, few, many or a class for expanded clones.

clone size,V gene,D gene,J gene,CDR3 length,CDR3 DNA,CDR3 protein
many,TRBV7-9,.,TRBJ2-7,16,TGTGCCAGCAGCCCGACGGAGACTGAACTGGACTACGAGCAGTACTTC,CASSPTETELDYEQYF
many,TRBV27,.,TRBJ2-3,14,TGTGCCAGCAGTTATTGGCGGAACACAGATACGCAGTATTTT,CASSYWRNTDTQYF
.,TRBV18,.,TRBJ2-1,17,TGTGCCAGCTCCCTAGCTTCCGCACGCGGCGCAAACAATGAGCAGTTCTTC,CASSLASARGANNEQFF
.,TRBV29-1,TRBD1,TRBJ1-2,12,TGCAGCGTCCGGACAGGGGGCAGGGGGGACACCTTC,CSVRTGGRGDTF
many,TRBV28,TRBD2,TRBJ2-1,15,TGTGCCAGCACCGTACTCCGGGAGGATCGTCATGAGCAGTTCTTC,CASTVLREDRHEQFF
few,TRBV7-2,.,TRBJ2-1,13,TGTGCCAGCGGCCTAAGCTCCTACAATGAGCAGTTCTTC,CASGLSSYNEQFF
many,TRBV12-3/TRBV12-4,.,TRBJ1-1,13,TGTGCCAGCAACTACGGGGCCCCAGGGGAAGCTTTCTTT,CASNYGAPGEAFF
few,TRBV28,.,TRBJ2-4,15,TGTGCCAGCAGTCAAAACCCAGGGCAGAAGAACATTCAGTACTTC,CASSQNPGQKNIQYF
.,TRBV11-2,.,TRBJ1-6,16,TGTGCCAGCAGCTCCCAGGGCCCTTACGATAATTCACCCCTCCACTTT,CASSSQGPYDNSPLHF
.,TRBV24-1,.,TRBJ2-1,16,TGTGCCACCAGTGATTTGTGGCCCAACCGGGGTAGTGAGCAGTTCTTC,CATSDLWPNRGSEQFF